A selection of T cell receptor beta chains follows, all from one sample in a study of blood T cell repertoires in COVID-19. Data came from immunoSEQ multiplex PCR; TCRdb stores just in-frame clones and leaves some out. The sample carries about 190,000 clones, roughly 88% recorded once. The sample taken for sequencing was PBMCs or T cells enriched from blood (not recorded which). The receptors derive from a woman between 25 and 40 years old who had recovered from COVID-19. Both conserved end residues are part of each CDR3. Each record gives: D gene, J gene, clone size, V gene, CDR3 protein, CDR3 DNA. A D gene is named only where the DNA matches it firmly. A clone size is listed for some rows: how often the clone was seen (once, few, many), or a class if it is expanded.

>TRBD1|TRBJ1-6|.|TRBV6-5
CASSSTGEFKSLHF
TGTGCCAGCAGTTCCACAGGGGAGTTTAAGTCCCTCCACTTT
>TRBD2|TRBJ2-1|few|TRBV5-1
CASSRSGGDNEQFF
TGCGCCAGCAGCCGTAGCGGGGGGGACAATGAGCAGTTCTTC
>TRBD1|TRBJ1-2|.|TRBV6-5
CASSSLGGIEPYGYTF
TGTGCCAGCAGTTCTTTAGGGGGCATCGAACCCTATGGCTACACCTTC
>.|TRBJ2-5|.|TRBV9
CASSGARGETQYF
TGTGCCAGCAGCGGCGCCCGGGGAGAGACCCAGTACTTC
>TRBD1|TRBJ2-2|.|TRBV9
CASSVRPGTGGLGGELFF
TGTGCCAGCAGCGTCCGACCCGGGACAGGGGGTTTGGGCGGGGAGCTGTTTTTT
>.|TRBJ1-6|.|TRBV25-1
CASSWDTYNSPLHF
TGTGCCAGCAGTTGGGACACATATAATTCACCCCTCCACTTT
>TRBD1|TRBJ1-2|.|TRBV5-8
CASSSGQGIGLSGYTF
TGTGCCAGCAGCTCGGGACAGGGAATTGGCTTGAGTGGCTACACCTTC
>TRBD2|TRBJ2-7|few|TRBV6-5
CASNIAGGISYEQYF
TGTGCCAGCAACATAGCGGGAGGGATTTCCTACGAGCAGTACTTC
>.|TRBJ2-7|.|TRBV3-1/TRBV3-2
CASSPSGQGGYEQYF
TGTGCCAGCAGCCCCTCCGGACAGGGAGGGTACGAGCAGTACTTC
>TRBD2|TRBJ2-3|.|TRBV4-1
CASGKTSGPTDTQYF
TGCGCCAGCGGCAAGACTAGCGGGCCCACAGATACGCAGTATTTT
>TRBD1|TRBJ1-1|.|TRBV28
CANQQGVGTEAFF
TGTGCCAACCAACAGGGGGTAGGCACTGAAGCTTTCTTT
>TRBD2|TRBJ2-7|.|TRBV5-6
CASSSSLAGAPHEQYF
TGTGCCAGCAGCTCCTCACTGGCGGGAGCCCCCCACGAGCAGTACTTC
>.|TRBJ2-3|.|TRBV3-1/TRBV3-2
CASSQRGDTQYF
TGTGCCAGCAGCCAACGAGGGGATACGCAGTATTTT
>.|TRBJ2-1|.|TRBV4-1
CASSQVEGAVNEQFF
TGCGCCAGCAGCCAAGTGGAGGGGGCAGTCAATGAGCAGTTCTTC
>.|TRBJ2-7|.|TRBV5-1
CASGLAEAYEQYF
TGCGCCAGCGGTTTAGCGGAAGCCTACGAGCAGTACTTC
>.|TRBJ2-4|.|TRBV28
CASSPDRAKNIQYF
TGTGCCAGCAGTCCCGACAGAGCCAAAAACATTCAGTACTTC
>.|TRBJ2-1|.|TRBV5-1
CASSLAPVSVGNNEQFF
TGCGCCAGCAGCTTGGCCCCTGTTTCCGTCGGGAACAATGAGCAGTTCTTC
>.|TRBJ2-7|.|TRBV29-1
CSAGTSQPYEQYF
TGCAGCGCCGGGACTTCACAACCCTACGAGCAGTACTTC
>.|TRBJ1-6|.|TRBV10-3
CASRGPGRFYNSPLHF
TGTGCCAGCAGGGGTCCGGGAAGATTTTATAATTCACCCCTCCACTTT
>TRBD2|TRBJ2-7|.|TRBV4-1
CASSQDKTSGYEQYF
TGCGCCAGCAGCCAAGATAAGACTAGCGGATACGAGCAGTACTTC
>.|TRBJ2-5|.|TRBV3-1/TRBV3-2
CASSQVRGARETQYF
TGTGCCAGCAGCCAAGTCCGGGGGGCGAGAGAGACCCAGTACTTC
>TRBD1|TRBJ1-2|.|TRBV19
CASGDRSNYGYTF
TGTGCCAGTGGGGACAGGAGTAACTATGGCTACACCTTC
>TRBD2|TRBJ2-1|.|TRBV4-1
CASSQEASGNEQFF
TGCGCCAGCAGCCAAGAGGCTAGCGGAAATGAGCAGTTCTTC
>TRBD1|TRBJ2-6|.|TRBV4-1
CASSQAGQGTFSGANVLTF
TGCGCCAGCAGCCAAGCGGGACAGGGGACTTTCTCTGGGGCCAACGTCCTGACTTTC
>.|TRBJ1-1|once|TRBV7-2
CASRDRLGLNTEAFF
TGTGCCAGCAGGGACAGATTGGGTCTGAACACTGAAGCTTTCTTT
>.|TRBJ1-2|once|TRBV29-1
CSVDGGNYGYTF
TGCAGCGTTGATGGGGGCAACTATGGCTACACCTTC
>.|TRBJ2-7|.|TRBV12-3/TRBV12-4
CASSASQDYEQYF
TGTGCCAGCAGTGCCTCACAGGACTACGAGCAGTACTTC
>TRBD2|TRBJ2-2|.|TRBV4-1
CASSQAGLAGVGTGELFF
TGCGCCAGCAGCCAAGCCGGACTAGCGGGAGTAGGCACCGGGGAGCTGTTTTTT
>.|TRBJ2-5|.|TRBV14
CASSQSITLYF
TGTGCCAGCAGCCAAAGTATCACATTATACTTC
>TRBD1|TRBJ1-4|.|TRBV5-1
CASSPGDRDDEKLFF
TGCGCCAGCAGCCCCGGGGACAGAGATGATGAAAAACTGTTTTTT
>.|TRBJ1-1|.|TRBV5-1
CASSLGEVGREAFF
TGCGCCAGCAGCTTGGGGGAGGTGGGCAGGGAAGCTTTCTTT
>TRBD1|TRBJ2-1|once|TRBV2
CASSEAVGGQGANEQFF
TGTGCCAGCAGTGAAGCAGTGGGGGGACAGGGGGCAAATGAGCAGTTCTTC